One sample yielded the 3 T cell receptor beta chains listed below, sequenced in a study of T cell repertoires in cytomegalovirus infection. In TCRdb, the reads were re-called with MiXCR into one record per CDR3 protein. This sample yields about 570,000 distinct CDR3 sequences, of which 40% are seen a single time; 48% belongs to the top ten. These receptors lack a known antigen. The sample consisted of cultured PBMCs, taken from culture after CMV antigen stimulation. These TCRs come from a human donor in good health (CMV status not recorded). Some clones in this sample may be carry-over from other donors' samples.

This clonotype appeared a few times. The chain carries TRBV19 and TRBJ1-4; 8 nucleotides match TRBD1. J lost 8 bases, V lost 7 bases, and 9 bases had no gene match. CDR3 length: 14 amino acids. Germline V gives CDR1 LNHDA, CDR2 SQIVND (reference sequence). The CDR3 here is CASTWTGREEKLFF. The CDR3, as DNA: TGTGCCAGTACCTGGACAGGGCGGGAAGAAAAACTGTTTTTT. Combining the CDR3 with reference TRBV19 and TRBJ1-4 gives the whole variable domain DGGITQSPKYLFRKEGQNVTLSCEQNLNHDAMYWYRQDPGQGLRLIYYSQIVNDFQKGDIAEGYSVSREKKESFPLTVTSAQKNPTAFYLCASTWTGREEKLFFGSGTQLSVL.

The chain links TRBV12-3 or TRBV12-4 to TRBJ2-7; D not certain. The CDR3 is made up of 14 amino acids. V was clipped by 4 bases and J by 4 bases, with 14 bases between them. The CDR3 loop is CASSSETSPYEQYF. The CDR3 DNA follows: TGTGCCAGCAGTTCCGAAACCTCGCCATACGAGCAGTACTTC.

This clonotype appeared many times. The chain joins TRBV7-2 to TRBJ2-3; D gene ambiguous. The V end lost 2 bases, the J end lost 4 bases, and 7 bases lay between the germline ends. Germline V gene lookup returns CDR1 SGHTA and CDR2 FQGNSA. The CDR3 covers 13 residues. The CDR3 sequence: CASSLWVADTQYF. The DNA of the CDR3 is TGTGCCAGCAGCTTATGGGTCGCAGATACGCAGTATTTT.